A selection of T cell receptor beta chains follows, all from one sample in a study of metastatic and nonmetastatic thyroid tumors. TCRdb re-called the PCR reads with MiXCR. The sample holds about 69,000 clones, approximately 15% seen once. Specimen: blood. The receptors were sampled from a male donor with papillary thyroid cancer or a benign thyroid nodule (not recorded which). Some clones in this sample may be carry-over from other donors' samples. CDR3s leave out the opening cysteine and the closing phenylalanine or tryptophan.

V gene: TRBV19
CDR3 protein: ASSTNEGKPKH

V gene: TRBV28
CDR3 protein: ASSSPVDGGPPPYEQY

V gene: TRBV9
CDR3 protein: ASSSGQGSAGELF

V gene: TRBV11-3
CDR3 protein: ASSLELMMGLAGAETQY

V gene: TRBV11-2
CDR3 protein: ASSLVVGARFYEQY

V gene: TRBV24-1
CDR3 protein: ATSDKGQGPEKLF

V gene: TRBV6-1
CDR3 protein: ASSEPVWDSTEHTEAF

V gene: TRBV5-1
CDR3 protein: ASSSDHIRNTEAF

V gene: TRBV28
CDR3 protein: ASSFWMGQGNYGYT

V gene: TRBV12-3/TRBV12-4
CDR3 protein: ASLGLAQYNEQF

V gene: TRBV12-3/TRBV12-4
CDR3 protein: ASSPGTHSPLH

V gene: TRBV7-3
CDR3 protein: ASSPNGGRWDTQY

V gene: TRBV27
CDR3 protein: ASSGTHPGGTQY

V gene: TRBV6-1
CDR3 protein: ASSPPAGQQF

V gene: TRBV5-1
CDR3 protein: ASSLAWATNEKLF

V gene: TRBV2
CDR3 protein: ASKSLASGKETQY

V gene: TRBV12-3/TRBV12-4
CDR3 protein: ASSTGLAGEGEQF

V gene: TRBV3-1
CDR3 protein: ASSPSGDNTDTQY

V gene: TRBV10-1
CDR3 protein: ASKAGGTSSYNEQS

V gene: TRBV27
CDR3 protein: ASSLVPGTKSGELF

V gene: TRBV19
CDR3 protein: ASSPRGDQFPNIQY

V gene: TRBV5-1
CDR3 protein: ASSPDPGTGVRDTQY

V gene: TRBV30
CDR3 protein: AWSLGLASTSEQY

V gene: TRBV6-1
CDR3 protein: ASSEVTGSSSPLH

V gene: TRBV9
CDR3 protein: ASSVRPTDTQY

V gene: TRBV7-8
CDR3 protein: ASSRGTSGTDTQY

V gene: TRBV6-5
CDR3 protein: ASSYEDTQY

V gene: TRBV10-3
CDR3 protein: AISELGQENTGELF

V gene: TRBV11-2
CDR3 protein: ASSLKLRETYEQY

V gene: TRBV6-1
CDR3 protein: ASSIAGGGDEQF

V gene: TRBV7-2
CDR3 protein: ASSPVRGEAF

V gene: TRBV19
CDR3 protein: ASSIELAVSYEQY

V gene: TRBV20-1
CDR3 protein: SARQGDGYT

V gene: TRBV11-1
CDR3 protein: ASSLARQYSGNTIY

V gene: TRBV29-1
CDR3 protein: SVERPGGSVHEQY

V gene: TRBV10-2
CDR3 protein: ASIYLRSGSPHSNQPQH

V gene: TRBV5-1
CDR3 protein: TSSLGGTSVNNEQF

V gene: TRBV28
CDR3 protein: ASSSPTGLYEQY

V gene: TRBV27
CDR3 protein: ASSQRHCSYGYT

V gene: TRBV20-1
CDR3 protein: SAPSPSRGSLNEQF

V gene: TRBV7-9
CDR3 protein: ASSLGLRVAGEKLF

V gene: TRBV18
CDR3 protein: ASSPGQGIETQY

V gene: TRBV7-8
CDR3 protein: ASSPSGGQEETQY

V gene: TRBV6-2/TRBV6-3
CDR3 protein: ASRTGTGYTEAF

V gene: TRBV4-1
CDR3 protein: ASSQLPGLAEVTDTQY

V gene: TRBV4-1
CDR3 protein: ASSPGRGTTNEKLF

V gene: TRBV6-2/TRBV6-3
CDR3 protein: ASSVDLNHICYEQY

V gene: TRBV5-4
CDR3 protein: ASSFEQSYEKLF

V gene: TRBV5-6
CDR3 protein: ASSFVGRAGTDTQY

V gene: TRBV20-1
CDR3 protein: SARGGTSTSQETQY

V gene: TRBV11-2
CDR3 protein: ASSLAAGQPQH

V gene: TRBV11-2
CDR3 protein: ASTVDVSYEQY